This entry is about one T cell receptor beta chain. What it recognizes is unknown. PCR used 60 Vbeta primers and 13 Jbeta primers. Clones were read by immunoSEQ multiplex PCR, and TCRdb kept only the in-frame ones, dropping some. The table lists 150,000 to 200,000 clones, roughly 79% of them singletons. Trimming removed 5 bases from V and 3 bases from J, with 20 bases in between. The germline V gene encodes CDR1 SEHNR and CDR2 FQNEAQ (reference sequence). This CDR3 has 16 amino acids. The data originate from a study of cytomegalovirus exposure and HLA in healthy donors. Study conclusions and caveats: Presence/absence analyses assumed roughly uniform sequencing depth across donors.

This chain links TRBV7-9 with TRBJ2-7; D may be TRBD2 (7 bases). The source material was PBMCs. This clonotype was sampled from a man in his late teens or twenties in good health and CMV-seropositive. The CDR3 coding sequence is TGTGCCAGCAGCCCAAGTGGGGGGGCCCGGGTCTACGAGCAGTACTTC. Its protein product is CASSPSGGARVYEQYF.